This TCR beta chain was retrieved from a study of human T cells and chemical hapten exposure. In its sample, this clonotype was seen a few times. Its antigen is still unknown. The time point denotes: patch test 1, 2 weeks after DPC sensitization. The treatment: therapeutic diphenylcyclopropenone sensitization with weekly scalp DPC. Unfractionated whole blood served as the source for total RNA extraction. Findings and limits, study-wide: Expanded TCRs made up significantly more big CDR3 similarity clusters than controls did.

TCRdb redid the calling of the RACE reads with MiXCR, one entry per CDR3 protein. The profile shows 35,000 or so distinct CDR3 sequences, roughly 6.4% of them singletons. The material sequenced was whole blood, taken in connection with sensitization to the hapten diphenylcyclopropenone (DPC). This sequence originates from a woman in her 30s with alopecia areata. Some clones in this sample may be carry-over from other donors' samples.

Written as DNA, the CDR3 is TGTGCCAGCAGGGGACAGACAGGCCTGAACACTGAAGCTTTCTTT. It specifies CASRGQTGLNTEAFF. The chain carries TRBV28 and TRBJ1-1; 7 nucleotides match TRBD1. The CDR3 runs 15 residues. Losses at the gene ends were 6 bases for V and 0 bases for J; bases not matched to a gene: 7. The germline V gene has CDR1 MDHEN and CDR2 SYDVKM.